The entry below describes one TCR beta chain. The target antigen is unknown. Donors were ostensibly healthy at sampling, although undocumented immune exposures were probable. The sample belongs to a study of cytomegalovirus exposure and HLA in healthy donors. Study-wide results and limits: Beyond CMV serostatus, there was no information to go on about immune exposure. In a later analysis, TCR beta V- and J-gene trimming was associated with a missense DCLRE1C variant.

Germline assignment: CDR1 MDHEN and CDR2 SYDVKM. Trimming removed 8 bases from V and 4 bases from J; junction bases left unmatched: 7. The CDR3 totals 14 residues. Primers: 60 Vbeta forward and 13 Jbeta reverse. The data were produced by immunoSEQ multiplex PCR, yet TCRdb's version contains in-frame clones alone and is incomplete. This sample has roughly 120,000 clones, with around 88% found just once. The chain has TRBV28 and TRBJ2-1; 8 bases agree with TRBD2. The specimen sequenced was PBMCs. The sequence was collected from a man aged 35-49 years in good health and CMV-seronegative. In nucleotides, the CDR3 is TGTGCCAGCCGGGAGGGGGAGCAATACAATGAGCAGTTCTTC. Protein sequence: CASREGEQYNEQFF.